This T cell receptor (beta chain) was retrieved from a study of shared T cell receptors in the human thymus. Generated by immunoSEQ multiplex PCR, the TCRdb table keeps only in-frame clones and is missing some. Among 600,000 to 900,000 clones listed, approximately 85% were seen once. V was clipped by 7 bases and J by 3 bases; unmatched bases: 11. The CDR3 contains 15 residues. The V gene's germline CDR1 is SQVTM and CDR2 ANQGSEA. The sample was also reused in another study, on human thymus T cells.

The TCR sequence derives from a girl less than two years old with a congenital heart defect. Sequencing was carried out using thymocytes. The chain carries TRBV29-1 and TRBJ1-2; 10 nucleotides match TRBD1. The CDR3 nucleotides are TGCAGCGGGGACAGGGGACCCACCTTGGACTATGGCTACACCTTC. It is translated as CSGDRGPTLDYGYTF.